The TCR beta chain under discussion was sequenced for a study of blood T cell repertoires in COVID-19. This CDR3 contains 15 residues. Germline lookup yields CDR1 LNHDA and CDR2 SQIVND (reference sequence). With 7 bases clipped from V and 8 bases from J, the junction kept 14 bases outside the gene matches. The method was immunoSEQ multiplex PCR; TCRdb's version includes in-frame clones alone and lacks a portion of them. The profile shows a few hundred thousand clones, roughly 84% of them singletons. This chain links TRBV19 with TRBJ1-2, with 9 positions matching TRBD1. The receptor was derived from a woman aged 60-70 years who had recovered from COVID-19. The sequenced sample was peripheral blood. The CDR3 sequence is CASKVQGAREEGYTF. Here the CDR3 DNA reads TGTGCCAGTAAGGTACAGGGGGCGCGAGAGGAGGGCTACACCTTC.